One sample yielded the 14 T cell receptor beta chains listed below, sequenced in a study of blood T cell repertoires in COVID-19. The data were produced by immunoSEQ multiplex PCR, yet TCRdb's version contains in-frame clones alone and is incomplete. The sample shows over 200,000 clones, around 88% of them seen only once. Sequences were obtained from PBMCs or T cells enriched from blood (not recorded which). All receptors derive from a woman in her 40s with acute COVID-19.

The rearrangement links TRBV4-3 to TRBJ1-4; TRBD1 matches 9 bases. The CDR3 covers 17 residues. Germline V gene data show CDR1 as LGHNA and CDR2 as YSLEER. Trimming took 1 base from V and 4 from J; bases not matched to a gene: 7. CDR3 nucleotide sequence: TGCGCCAGCAGCCAAGGGCCACAGGGGGCTAATAATGAAAAACTGTTTTTT. The encoded protein is CASSQGPQGANNEKLFF.

The rearrangement uses TRBV19 and TRBJ1-2; 7 nucleotides match TRBD1. The ends lost 2 bases at V and 4 bases at J; junction bases unmatched: 7. This CDR3 is 15 amino acids long. Germline V lookup: CDR1 LNHDA, CDR2 SQIVND (reference sequence). The DNA of the CDR3 is TGTGCCAGTAGTATACGGGGACAGCGGTCCTATGGCTACACCTTC. Amino acid sequence: CASSIRGQRSYGYTF. The full variable domain, with the rest looked up from reference TRBV19 and TRBJ1-2, is DGGITQSPKYLFRKEGQNVTLSCEQNLNHDAMYWYRQDPGQGLRLIYYSQIVNDFQKGDIAEGYSVSREKKESFPLTVTSAQKNPTAFYLCASSIRGQRSYGYTFGSGTRLTVV.

The CDR3 protein is CASSQGQGVSNEQFF. In nucleotides, the CDR3 is TGCGCCAGCAGCCAAGGGCAGGGGGTTTCGAATGAGCAGTTCTTC. J is TRBJ2-1 and V is TRBV4-3; TRBD1 matches at 7 bases. J lost 7 bases, V lost 1 base, and 7 bases had no gene match. CDR1 LGHNA and CDR2 YSLEER come from the germline V gene. The CDR3 is 15 residues long.

V and J are TRBV7-9 and TRBJ1-5; TRBD1 is a possible D gene (6 bases). Germline assignment: CDR1 SEHNR and CDR2 FQNEAQ (reference sequence). The V end was cut by 5 bases, the J end by 9 bases, with 26 bases between. The CDR3 runs 17 residues. The CDR3 bases are TGTGCCAGCAGCCTCTCGGCGCAGGGCAGGGGCTTGCGGCCCCAGCATTTT. Its translation is CASSLSAQGRGLRPQHF.

The chain carries TRBV15 and TRBJ1-2; the D gene is possibly TRBD1 (5 bases). The CDR3 length is 14 residues. V gave up 5 bases and J gave up 3 bases, with 13 bases separating them. Germline values: CDR1 LNHNV, CDR2 YYDKDF (reference sequence). The CDR3 spells CATSHGGADYGYTF. The CDR3 DNA is TGTGCCACCAGCCACGGGGGAGCGGACTATGGCTACACCTTC.

The J gene is TRBJ2-7, the V gene TRBV7-9; 7 positions match TRBD1. The CDR3 is 15 residues long. V dropped 0 bases and J dropped 6; count of bases not matched to a gene: 8. Germline V gene data show CDR1 as SEHNR and CDR2 as FQNEAQ (reference sequence). The CDR3 here is CASSLARQGKGEQYF. DNA of the CDR3: TGTGCCAGCAGCTTAGCCAGACAGGGAAAGGGCGAGCAGTACTTC. Full variable domain (missing parts from reference TRBV7-9 and TRBJ2-7): DTGVSQNPRHKITKRGQNVTFRCDPISEHNRLYWYRQTLGQGPEFLTYFQNEAQLEKSRLLSDRFSAERPKGSFSTLEIQRTEQGDSAMYLCASSLARQGKGEQYFGPGTRLTVT.

The V and J genes are TRBV27 and TRBJ1-1, with a weak D call TRBD1 (6 bases). V lost 7 bases and J lost 1, with 16 bases in between. Germline-derived CDR1 and CDR2 are MNHEY and SMNVEV (reference sequence). This CDR3 comprises 15 residues. Written as DNA, the CDR3 is TGTGCCAGCACCAGAAAACAGGGACAGAACACTGAAGCTTTCTTT. It codes for CASTRKQGQNTEAFF.

A word on this clone: One end of the junction fails to match germline, which may point to a read error. The chain carries TRBV5-4 and TRBJ1-1; D not certain. The CDR3 has 16 residues. Germline CDR1 reads SGHNT; CDR2 reads YYREEE (reference sequence). CDR3 amino acids: CASSVGGGDTLRHLDF. CDR3 bases: TGTGCCAGCAGCGTTGGAGGAGGAGACACTCTACGCCACCTGGACTTT.

The CDR3 loop reads CASSVEGTGFFKAFF. DNA of the CDR3: TGTGCCAGCAGCGTAGAAGGGACAGGGTTTTTTAAAGCTTTCTTT. The chain uses TRBV9 and TRBJ1-1; 9 nucleotides line up with TRBD1. Germline-derived CDR1 and CDR2 are SGDLS and YYNGEE. The CDR3 contains 15 residues. Losses at the gene ends were 0 bases for V and 9 bases for J; bases not matched to a gene: 9.

The V gene is TRBV7-2, the J gene TRBJ1-6; perhaps TRBD1 as D (6 bases). The CDR3 extends over 15 amino acids. Trimming shortened V by 5 bases and J by 9 bases, and 17 bases separated the two germline ends. The V gene's germline CDR1 is SGHTA and CDR2 FQGNSA. CDR3 sequence reads: CASSPGDGKRSPLHF. CDR3 nucleotide sequence: TGTGCCAGCAGCCCAGGGGACGGCAAGCGTTCACCCCTCCACTTT.

This clone was seen only a few times. The CDR3, as DNA: TGTGCCAGCAGCTTAGTACTTGGCAGGGGGCAAACTGAAGCTTTCTTT. Translation: CASSLVLGRGQTEAFF. The chain links TRBV7-2 to TRBJ1-1, with TRBD1 matching over 8 bases. CDR3 length: 16 amino acids. V was clipped by 1 base and J by 5 bases; unmatched bases: 9. Germline V lookup: CDR1 SGHTA, CDR2 FQGNSA.

The genes are TRBV19 and TRBJ1-5; 7 bases map to TRBD1. This CDR3 comprises 15 residues. With 6 bases clipped from V and 0 bases from J, the junction kept 5 bases outside the gene matches. CDR1 is LNHDA and CDR2 is SQIVND in the germline V gene (reference sequence). The CDR3 sequence: CASRVQGISNQPQHF. In nucleotides, the CDR3 is TGTGCCAGTAGGGTACAGGGGATTAGCAATCAGCCCCAGCATTTT.

V is TRBV27 and J is TRBJ1-1; D may be TRBD1 (6 bases). This CDR3 has 14 amino acids. V was trimmed by 0 bases and J by 3 bases, leaving 8 bases between them. The germline V gene encodes CDR1 MNHEY and CDR2 SMNVEV (reference sequence). CDR3 sequence: CASSLSGAHTEAFF. In nucleotides, the CDR3 is TGTGCCAGCAGTTTATCGGGGGCCCACACTGAAGCTTTCTTT.

The chain combines TRBV7-2 with TRBJ2-5, with D possibly matching TRBD2 (6 bases). Trimming stripped 4 bases from V and 6 bases from J, with 18 bases between. Germline V lookup: CDR1 SGHTA, CDR2 FQGNSA. The CDR3 is made up of 15 amino acids. The CDR3 region is CASSSDGGKVQTQYF. CDR3 in DNA: TGTGCCAGCAGCTCGGACGGGGGAAAGGTACAGACCCAGTACTTC.